The 31 T cell receptor beta chains reported below all come from one sample, sequenced in a study of cytomegalovirus exposure and HLA in healthy donors (dated by TCRdb to 2016 to 2017). Library construction relied on the immunoSEQ multiplex PCR assay. The multiplex PCR relied on a mix of 60 forward primers for TCR Vbeta segments and 13 reverse primers for TCR Jbeta segments. Imported from immuneACCESS, the table was reduced by TCRdb to in-frame sequences with V and J called. These copies leave out some clones; in studies compared against another copy, an unresolved V gene accounts for under half, and the cause of the remainder is not known. The sample table shows 150,000 to 200,000 clones, and about 80% are seen once. 1.1% of the sample is in the top ten clones. The sample taken for sequencing was PBMCs. All receptors come from a woman in her thirties or forties in good health and CMV-seronegative.

The CDR3, as DNA: TGCGCCAGCAGCAGGGACAGGCACACTGAAGCTTTCTTT. This translates into CASSRDRHTEAFF. The rearrangement joins TRBV5-1 to TRBJ1-1, with TRBD1 matching over 8 bases. Germline V gene lookup returns CDR1 SGHRS and CDR2 YFSETQ. V shed 4 bases and J 3 bases; nucleotides not matched to a gene: 2. This CDR3 has 13 residues.

The chain recombines TRBV10-2 with TRBJ2-7; a weak D match, TRBD2 (6 bases). This CDR3 is 15 amino acids long. Germline loops: CDR1 WSHSY, CDR2 SAAADI. V was shortened by 0 bases and J by 6 bases, with 15 bases between the two germline ends. The CDR3 loop is CASSESQAGWGEQYV. CDR3 DNA: TGCGCCAGCAGTGAGTCCCAAGCGGGTTGGGGCGAGCAGTACGTC.

This clone has only a few counts. The V call is TRBV20-1, the J call TRBJ1-5, with D possibly matching TRBD1 (5 bases). Trimming took 1 base from V and 12 from J, leaving 10 bases between them. CDR3 length: 11 residues. Per germline, CDR1 DFQATT and CDR2 SNEGSKA (reference sequence). As DNA, the CDR3 is TGCAGTGCTAGAGGGGCAGGGCTCCAGCATTTT. Encoded protein: CSARGAGLQHF.

The V gene is TRBV29-1, the J gene TRBJ1-2, with D uncertain. CDR3 length: 11 residues. Looked up from germline, CDR1 is SQVTM and CDR2 is ANQGSEA. V was pared by 7 bases and J by 2 bases, with 8 bases between. The CDR3 DNA reads as TGCAGCGGAGGTAGCAACTATGGCTACACCTTC. Translating it yields CSGGSNYGYTF.

CDR3 in amino acids: CAWRGGNSNQPQHF. The CDR3 DNA reads TGTGCCTGGAGGGGGGGGAATAGCAATCAGCCCCAGCATTTT. The chain couples TRBV30 to TRBJ1-5; a possible D gene is TRBD1 (5 bases). Trimming removed 3 bases at V and 0 bases at J, with 9 bases between. This CDR3 contains 14 residues. In germline, CDR1 is GTSNPN, CDR2 SVGIG (reference sequence).

Here the CDR3 reads CASTRTSGTDTQYF. The CDR3 DNA is TGCGCCAGCACACGGACTAGCGGTACAGATACGCAGTATTTT. The V and J genes are TRBV5-1 and TRBJ2-3; TRBD2 agrees at 10 bases. Germline CDR1 reads SGHRS; CDR2 reads YFSETQ. The CDR3 has 14 amino acids. V shed 6 bases and J 3 bases; nucleotides not matched to a gene: 4.

This chain joins TRBV14 and TRBJ2-1; 11 bases are a match to TRBD2. V lost 2 bases, J lost 9 bases, and 3 bases stayed unmatched. The CDR3 extends over 14 amino acids. Germline lookup yields CDR1 SGHDN and CDR2 FVKESK. The CDR3 sequence: CASSQLSGRVEQFF. Written as DNA, the CDR3 is TGTGCCAGCAGCCAACTTAGCGGGAGGGTTGAGCAGTTCTTC.

With respect to this clone: In the same sample, other DNA sequences code for this CDR3. The DNA for the CDR3 is TGTGCCATCCGCAAGACTAGCGGGAGGGCCCTGGGTTACAATGAGCAGTTCTTC. Protein product: CAIRKTSGRALGYNEQFF. The V gene is TRBV10-3, the J gene TRBJ2-1; 14 bases line up with TRBD2. Germline trimming cut 8 bases from V and 4 bases from J; bases unmatched to any gene: 13. Germline CDR1 reads ENHRY; CDR2 reads SYGVKD. This CDR3 spans 18 amino acids.

CDR3 region: CAISESGGMETQYF. The CDR3 nucleotides read TGTGCCATCAGTGAGTCAGGAGGGATGGAGACCCAGTACTTC. The chain combines TRBV10-3 with TRBJ2-5; tentatively, D is TRBD2 (6 bases). Germline values: CDR1 ENHRY, CDR2 SYGVKD. This CDR3 has 14 amino acids. Between the trimmed V and J ends, which lost 0 bases and 5 bases, there was a span of 10 bases.

In this sample, this clone turned up once. The chain employs TRBV10-3 and TRBJ2-7; 8 nucleotides align to TRBD2. The CDR3 extends over 14 amino acids. The J segment lost 0 bases and the V segment lost 2 bases, leaving 0 bases of the junction unmatched. CDR1 and CDR2 from the germline V gene are ENHRY and SYGVKD. The CDR3 loop reads CAISEAGGSYEQYF. The CDR3 DNA is TGTGCCATCAGTGAGGCGGGGGGCTCCTACGAGCAGTACTTC.

The rearrangement uses TRBV4-3 and TRBJ1-1; unclear D gene. Trimming left V 0 bases short and J 10 bases short, with 12 bases between. This CDR3 contains 13 residues. Germline CDR1 LGHNA, CDR2 YSLEER. CDR3 sequence reads: CASSQEPPTGAFF. The CDR3 DNA sequence: TGCGCCAGCAGCCAAGAACCACCCACGGGAGCTTTCTTT.

This rearrangement joins TRBV11-1 to TRBJ2-1, with 10 bases matching TRBD2. This CDR3 has 15 residues. V lost 3 bases and J lost 8; bases outside the gene matches: 7. CDR1 and CDR2 from the germline V gene are SGHAT and FQDESV (reference sequence). The CDR3 protein is CASSFASGSIYEQFF. In DNA form, the CDR3 reads TGTGCCAGCAGCTTTGCTAGCGGGAGTATCTATGAGCAGTTCTTC. Full variable domain (missing parts from reference TRBV11-1 and TRBJ2-1): EAEVAQSPRYKITEKSQAVAFWCDPISGHATLYWYRQILGQGPELLVQFQDESVVDDSQLPKDRFSAERLKGVDSTLKIQPAELGDSAMYLCASSFASGSIYEQFFGPGTRLTVL.

V gene TRBV6-5 combines with J gene TRBJ1-6; D unresolved. Germline lookup yields CDR1 MNHEY and CDR2 SVGAGI. This CDR3 spans 12 amino acids. V dropped 2 bases and J dropped 8 bases, with 4 bases sitting between them. In DNA form, the CDR3 reads TGTGCCAGCAGTTACGCAGATTCACCCCTCCACTTT. Protein: CASSYADSPLHF.

This sequence joins TRBV29-1 and TRBJ1-1; D is unclear. With 3 bases removed from V and 3 bases from J, the gap between germline ends came to 11 bases. The CDR3 runs 13 residues. The V gene's germline CDR1 is SQVTM and CDR2 ANQGSEA. The DNA for the CDR3 is TGCAGCGTTGACGAGAATCAGGACACTGAAGCTTTCTTT. Translating gives CSVDENQDTEAFF.

The V call is TRBV18, the J call TRBJ1-1; no reliable D call. Trimming pared 3 bases from V and 0 bases from J, leaving 5 bases between. The CDR3 spans 13 residues. In germline, CDR1 is KGHSH, CDR2 LQKENI. The CDR3 DNA sequence: TGTGCCAGCTCACCTCAGATGAACACTGAAGCTTTCTTT. It encodes CASSPQMNTEAFF.

This clone was seen just once. The V and J genes are TRBV29-1 and TRBJ2-7; D gene uncertain. The CDR3 sequence is 12 residues long. Germline V gene sequence: CDR1 SQVTM, CDR2 ANQGSEA. V lost 4 bases and J lost 6, with 13 bases in between. The DNA of the CDR3 is TGCAGCGTTGCCCAATATCCGAGCGAGCAGTACTTC. This translates into CSVAQYPSEQYF.

The rearrangement uses TRBV29-1 and TRBJ1-1, with 7 bases matching TRBD1. This CDR3 is built from 13 residues. After removal of 3 bases from V and 4 bases from J, the junction contained 5 bases not matched to a gene. Germline V gene sequence: CDR1 SQVTM, CDR2 ANQGSEA. Here the CDR3 reads CSVDGTAGTEAFF. The CDR3 DNA reads as TGCAGCGTTGATGGGACAGCGGGCACTGAAGCTTTCTTT.

In this sample, this clone turned up once. The chain combines TRBV19 with TRBJ1-3; no firm D call. The CDR3 is made up of 16 amino acids. Germline-derived CDR1 and CDR2 are LNHDA and SQIVND (reference sequence). V lost 3 bases to trimming and J lost 2 bases, with 14 bases between them. The CDR3 DNA is TGTGCCAGTAGTATTCAACAAGCGCACACTGGAAACACCATATATTTT. Translated, it gives CASSIQQAHTGNTIYF. Variable domain in full (rest from reference TRBV19 and TRBJ1-3): DGGITQSPKYLFRKEGQNVTLSCEQNLNHDAMYWYRQDPGQGLRLIYYSQIVNDFQKGDIAEGYSVSREKKESFPLTVTSAQKNPTAFYLCASSIQQAHTGNTIYFGEGSWLTVV.

The V and J genes are TRBV7-3 and TRBJ1-4; TRBD1 matches at 8 bases. After removal of 5 bases from V and 3 bases from J, the junction contained 2 bases not matched to a gene. The germline gives CDR1 SGHTA, CDR2 FQGTGA. The CDR3 consists of 14 residues. In nucleotides, the CDR3 is TGTGCCAGCAGCCCGACAGGGGCTAATGAAAAACTGTTTTTT. Its protein product is CASSPTGANEKLFF.

This chain connects TRBV7-2 to TRBJ2-5; D gene uncertain. Germline V CDR1 and CDR2: SGHTA, FQGNSA. V was clipped by 0 bases and J by 2 bases, with 4 bases between them. There are 13 residues in the CDR3. The CDR3 region is CASSLAQQETQYF. CDR3 nucleotide sequence: TGTGCCAGCAGCTTAGCACAGCAAGAGACCCAGTACTTC.

The rearrangement joins TRBV6-1 to TRBJ2-3; 11 bases match TRBD1. Germline V lookup: CDR1 MNHNS, CDR2 SASEGT. J lost 12 bases, V lost 5 bases, and 7 bases had no gene match. The CDR3 length is 13 residues. The CDR3 region is CASSTMGQGDQYF. Here the CDR3 DNA reads TGTGCCAGCAGTACCATGGGACAGGGGGACCAGTATTTT.

The gene calls are TRBV7-9 and TRBJ1-1; D gene unclear. The CDR3 has 15 amino acids. Germline CDR1 is SEHNR and CDR2 is FQNEAQ (reference sequence). V was clipped by 2 bases and J by 3 bases, with 13 bases between them. CDR3 region: CASSLSTPAYTEAFF. The CDR3 DNA follows: TGTGCCAGCAGCTTATCCACACCCGCTTACACTGAAGCTTTCTTT.

This chain connects TRBV7-9 to TRBJ1-5; the match to TRBD1 covers 10 bases. Germline CDR1 and CDR2: SEHNR and FQNEAQ (reference sequence). V dropped 4 bases and J dropped 7; count of bases not matched to a gene: 4. The CDR3 spans 14 residues. CDR3 region: CASSYDRGQQPQHF. As DNA, the CDR3 is TGTGCCAGCAGCTACGACAGGGGGCAACAGCCCCAGCATTTT. Filled out from reference TRBV7-9 and TRBJ1-5, the complete variable domain reads DTGVSQNPRHKITKRGQNVTFRCDPISEHNRLYWYRQTLGQGPEFLTYFQNEAQLEKSRLLSDRFSAERPKGSFSTLEIQRTEQGDSAMYLCASSYDRGQQPQHFGDGTRLSIL.

The chain is built from TRBV2 and TRBJ2-1; no reliable D call. Germline lookup yields CDR1 SNHLY and CDR2 FYNNEI. CDR3 length equals 12 residues. Trimming cost V 4 bases and J 2 bases, with 3 bases left between them. CDR3 sequence reads: CASSATYNEQFF. The CDR3, as DNA: TGTGCCAGCAGTGCCACCTACAATGAGCAGTTCTTC. The full variable domain, in which reference TRBV2 and TRBJ2-1 provide the parts outside the CDR3, is EPEVTQTPSHQVTQMGQEVILRCVPISNHLYFYWYRQILGQKVEFLVSFYNNEISEKSEIFDDQFSVERPDGSNFTLKIRSTKLEDSAMYFCASSATYNEQFFGPGTRLTVL.

This chain joins TRBV5-4 and TRBJ2-5; 8 bases match TRBD2. The CDR3 is 16 residues long. Germline CDR1 SGHNT, CDR2 YYREEE (reference sequence). With 4 bases clipped from V and 5 bases from J, the junction kept 13 bases outside the gene matches. The CDR3 nucleotides read TGTGCCAGCAGCCGAATTACTAGCGGCGAGGGGGAGACCCAGTACTTC. It specifies CASSRITSGEGETQYF.

The chain uses TRBV5-1 and TRBJ2-5; maybe TRBD1 (5 bases). V was cut by 4 bases and J by 2 bases, with 18 bases left in between. Germline CDR1 SGHRS, CDR2 YFSETQ. This CDR3 spans 16 amino acids. The DNA for the CDR3 is TGCGCCAGCAGCGTAACAGGCTCCATAAATCAAGAGACCCAGTACTTC. It is translated as CASSVTGSINQETQYF.

This chain uses TRBV27 with TRBJ1-5, with a weak D call TRBD1 (5 bases). Per the germline V gene, CDR1 is MNHEY and CDR2 is SMNVEV (reference sequence). V dropped 5 bases and J dropped 2 bases, with 10 bases sitting between them. The CDR3 runs to 14 residues. The CDR3 DNA sequence: TGTGCCAGCAGTGAGACAGAGGGCAATCAGCCCCAGCATTTT. This sequence encodes CASSETEGNQPQHF.

V usage is TRBV19 and J usage is TRBJ1-5, with 7 positions matching TRBD1. Germline V lookup: CDR1 LNHDA, CDR2 SQIVND (reference sequence). The CDR3 consists of 14 residues. V was clipped by 8 bases and J by 4 bases; unmatched bases: 8. CDR3 region: CASGLGTENQPQHF. The DNA of the CDR3 is TGTGCCAGTGGTCTTGGGACAGAAAATCAGCCCCAGCATTTT.

The rearrangement uses TRBV5-5 and TRBJ1-2; D might be TRBD1 (5 bases). The germline V gene encodes CDR1 SGHKS and CDR2 YYEKEE (reference sequence). The CDR3 sequence is 14 residues long. The V end was cut by 4 bases, the J end by 2 bases, with 12 bases between. CDR3 sequence (DNA): TGTGCCAGCAGCGACTGGAGGGGAAACTATGGCTACACCTTC. It is translated as CASSDWRGNYGYTF.

The chain has TRBV5-1 and TRBJ2-7, with 7 bases lining up with TRBD1. Trimming removed 0 bases from V and 1 base from J; junction bases left unmatched: 7. The CDR3 loop spans 16 amino acids. Germline assignment: CDR1 SGHRS and CDR2 YFSETQ. CDR3 region: CASSLGDRAYSYEQYF. In DNA, the CDR3 is TGCGCCAGCAGCTTGGGGGACAGAGCATATTCCTACGAGCAGTACTTC.

The rearrangement joins TRBV11-3 to TRBJ1-1; 7 bases align to TRBD1. The CDR3 totals 15 residues. CDR1 is SGHNT and CDR2 is YENEEA in the germline V gene. V trimming: 4 bases; J trimming: 1 base; junction bases outside the gene matches: 6. The CDR3 bases are TGTGCCAGCAGCTCACGCGGGACAGCGAACACTGAAGCTTTCTTT. This codes for CASSSRGTANTEAFF.